The next 19 T cell receptor beta chains were all read from a single sample in a study of blood T cells in healthy people across ages. Through a sample-barcoded 5' primer and a J-beta primer mix, a second PCR was run for about 6 to 11 cycles. One entry per CDR3 protein, called by TCRdb with MiXCR from the 5' RACE reads. The profile shows hundreds of thousands of distinct CDR3 sequences, about 53% of them singletons. The sample was blood. Every receptor here comes from a man in his 60s in good health.

The rearrangement joins TRBV2 to TRBJ2-4; weak D call: TRBD1 (7 bases). Trimming shortened V by 4 bases and J by 3 bases, and 16 bases separated the two germline ends. The CDR3 is 16 amino acids. The germline V gene encodes CDR1 SNHLY and CDR2 FYNNEI. CDR3: CASSVRGTVGKNIQYF. The CDR3 nucleotides are TGTGCCAGCAGTGTCCGCGGGACAGTTGGCAAAAACATTCAGTACTTC.

Concerning this clonotype itself: The junction does not match germline at one end; this may be a read error. The V call is TRBV3-1, the J call TRBJ2-1, with D hard to call. This CDR3 region has 15 residues. From germline, CDR1 is LGHDT and CDR2 YNNKEL (reference sequence). The CDR3 nucleotides read TGTGCCGGCAGCCGCGTGAGAGCCGTCTACAATGAGCAGTTCTTC. Translation gives CAGSRVRAVYNEQFF.

This chain uses TRBV2 with TRBJ1-2, with D possibly matching TRBD1 (5 bases). Trimming shortened V by 7 bases and J by 2 bases, and 17 bases separated the two germline ends. CDR1 is SNHLY, CDR2 FYNNEI, per germline. The CDR3 is 15 residues long. The CDR3 region is CASTREGLPNYGYTF. CDR3 sequence (DNA): TGTGCCAGCACCCGGGAGGGGCTACCGAACTATGGCTACACCTTC.

The chain is built from TRBV29-1 and TRBJ2-4; TRBD1 is a possible D gene (6 bases). Trimming took 2 bases from V and 7 from J, leaving 9 bases between them. CDR3 size: 12 residues. Germline lookup yields CDR1 SQVTM and CDR2 ANQGSEA. Written as DNA, the CDR3 is TGCAGCGTTGAACAGGGGTCGAACATTCAGTACTTC. Translation: CSVEQGSNIQYF.

V and J are TRBV3-1 and TRBJ2-3; 8 bases fit TRBD2. The CDR3 sequence is 15 residues long. Germline CDR1 and CDR2: LGHDT and YNNKEL (reference sequence). Germline trimming cut 4 bases from V and 3 bases from J; bases unmatched to any gene: 6. The CDR3 nucleotides read TGTGCCAGCAGCCGACCAACTAGCGGAACAGATACGCAGTATTTT. Amino acids: CASSRPTSGTDTQYF.

The chain's CDR3 is CASSESIHYGYTF. CDR3 DNA sequence: TGTGCCAGCAGTGAATCTATCCACTATGGCTACACCTTC. The V call is TRBV25-1, the J call TRBJ1-2; D is unclear. This CDR3 contains 13 residues. Germline V gene lookup returns CDR1 MGHDK and CDR2 SYGVNS. V lost 1 base to trimming and J lost 3 bases, with 6 bases between them.

This chain links TRBV2 with TRBJ2-2, with 7 bases lining up with TRBD1. There are 13 residues in the CDR3. With V trimmed by 2 bases and J by 7 bases, 1 base remained unmatched. Germline CDR1 reads SNHLY; CDR2 reads FYNNEI. The CDR3 loop reads CASSERQGGELFF. In nucleotides, the CDR3 is TGTGCCAGCAGTGAAAGACAGGGCGGGGAGCTGTTTTTT.

This clonotype was observed a few times. V and J are TRBV9 and TRBJ2-5, with 11 bases matching TRBD1. The CDR3 runs to 13 residues. Trimming took 3 bases from V and 7 from J; bases not matched to a gene: 2. Germline CDR1 is SGDLS and CDR2 is YYNGEE. The CDR3 DNA is TGTGCCAGCAGCGCTGGGACAGGGGGGACCCAGTACTTC. Translation gives CASSAGTGGTQYF.

CDR3: CASRDQRGGETQYF. CDR3 bases: TGTGCCAGCAGGGACCAGCGGGGGGGAGAGACCCAGTACTTC. The chain is built from TRBV7-2 and TRBJ2-5, with 10 bases fitting TRBD2. Looked up from germline, CDR1 is SGHTA and CDR2 is FQGNSA. This CDR3 is built from 14 residues. J lost 4 bases, V lost 6 bases, and 5 bases had no gene match.

The chain employs TRBV28 and TRBJ2-5; no definite D call. CDR1 is MDHEN, CDR2 SYDVKM, per germline. The length of the CDR3 is 14 residues. Trimming removed 2 bases from V and 4 bases from J, with 11 bases in between. DNA for the CDR3: TGTGCCAGCAGTTTAGGGCCTCCCCGAGAGACCCAGTACTTC. Amino acid sequence: CASSLGPPRETQYF.

The chain uses TRBV6-6 and TRBJ2-1; 11 positions agree with TRBD2. This CDR3 region has 14 residues. Germline V gene data show CDR1 as MNHNY and CDR2 as SVGAGI (reference sequence). V was pared by 8 bases and J by 8 bases, with 8 bases of the junction left unmatched. The CDR3 sequence: CASSSGGKWHEQFF. As DNA, the CDR3 is TGTGCCAGCTCTAGCGGGGGGAAGTGGCATGAGCAGTTCTTC.

This chain connects TRBV5-5 to TRBJ2-3; TRBD2 matches at 7 bases. Germline V lookup: CDR1 SGHKS, CDR2 YYEKEE (reference sequence). Trimming removed 4 bases from V and 6 bases from J; junction bases left unmatched: 2. The CDR3 spans 12 residues. Here the CDR3 DNA reads TGTGCCAGCAGCGGACTAGAGGATACGCAGTATTTT. Its translation is CASSGLEDTQYF.

This clonotype has only a few counts. The V call is TRBV4-2, the J call TRBJ2-5; TRBD1 matches at 10 bases. The CDR3 has 15 amino acids. V was pared by 4 bases and J by 6 bases, with 8 bases of the junction left unmatched. Germline V gene lookup returns CDR1 LGHNA and CDR2 YNFKEQ. The CDR3, as DNA: TGTGCCAGCAGCCGGCCGGGACAGGGGATGCAGACCCAGTACTTC. Translated, it gives CASSRPGQGMQTQYF.

The chain employs TRBV2 and TRBJ2-5; 8 bases fit TRBD1. The CDR3 extends over 15 amino acids. J lost 5 bases, V lost 3 bases, and 8 bases had no gene match. Looked up from germline, CDR1 is SNHLY and CDR2 is FYNNEI. The CDR3 bases are TGTGCCAGCAGTGAGAGGACAGGGAACTGGGAGACCCAGTACTTC. This translates into CASSERTGNWETQYF.

The chain recombines TRBV29-1 with TRBJ2-5; 7 bases are shared with TRBD1. V lost 6 bases, J lost 11 bases, and 9 bases stayed unmatched. CDR3 length: 11 amino acids. Per the germline V gene, CDR1 is SQVTM and CDR2 is ANQGSEA. The chain's CDR3 is CSVQQGNEQYF. The CDR3 nucleotides are TGCAGCGTCCAACAGGGGAATGAGCAGTACTTC.

This clonotype was picked up a small number of times. The chain joins TRBV12-3 or TRBV12-4 to TRBJ2-3; TRBD2 aligns across 9 bases. The length of the CDR3 is 15 residues. The trim removed 5 bases at V and 3 bases at J, leaving 6 bases unmatched. CDR3 in DNA: TGTGCCAGCAGTCGCGGGGGGGGCATGACAGATACGCAGTATTTT. This sequence encodes CASSRGGGMTDTQYF.

This chain links TRBV6-1 with TRBJ2-5; D is unresolved. The CDR3 is made up of 14 amino acids. V lost 5 bases and J lost 11, with 21 bases in between. Per the germline V gene, CDR1 is MNHNS and CDR2 is SASEGT. This CDR3 is CASSSQTYLGEQYF. The CDR3 nucleotides are TGTGCCAGCAGTTCGCAGACCTACCTAGGAGAGCAGTACTTC.

The chain has TRBV7-2 and TRBJ2-1, with D possibly being TRBD2 (6 bases). The CDR3 sequence is 17 residues long. Germline V lookup: CDR1 SGHTA, CDR2 FQGNSA. Trimming stripped 4 bases from V and 2 bases from J, with 18 bases between. As DNA, the CDR3 is TGTGCCAGCAGCTCGAGGATAGGGACTGGAACCTACAATGAGCAGTTCTTC. Translated: CASSSRIGTGTYNEQFF. The full variable domain, its missing parts supplied by reference TRBV7-2 and TRBJ2-1, is GAGVSQSPSNKVTEKGKDVELRCDPISGHTALYWYRQSLGQGLEFLIYFQGNSAPDKSGLPSDRFSAERTGGSVSTLTIQRTQQEDSAVYLCASSSRIGTGTYNEQFFGPGTRLTVL.

A note on this clonotype: A much larger clone differs from this one at a single base, so this may be a read error. The V and J genes are TRBV7-2 and TRBJ2-1; 7 positions match TRBD2. CDR1 is SGHTA and CDR2 is FQGNSA in the germline V gene. CDR3 length: 15 amino acids. The CDR3 nucleotides read TGTGCCAGCGGCTTAGGCGGGGGTGGTTACAATGAGCAGTTCTTC. Amino acid sequence: CASGLGGGGYNEQFF.